This TCR beta chain was captured by sequencing in a study of T cell responses to AZD1222 COVID-19 vaccine. Whole-study results and caveats: Baseline serostatus was positive in only six AZD1222 recipients. Vaccine-associated CD4 TCRs spanned spike, dominant at 160-218 and 743-854.

The CDR3 loop spans 12 amino acids. Trimming pared 0 bases from V and 7 bases from J, leaving 9 bases between. CDR1 GTSNPN and CDR2 SVGIG come from the germline V gene (reference sequence). Here immunoSEQ multiplex PCR was the method, and the copy in TCRdb shows in-frame clones only, minus some. The sample shows 95,000 to 110,000 clones, 87% of them seen only once. A word on this clone: Antigen unknown.

This clonotype was sampled from an adult in good health. The material was peripheral blood, obtained on day 0 of AZD1222 vaccination. The chain links TRBV30 to TRBJ1-2; D ambiguous. The CDR3 protein is CAWSVPMSGYTF. CDR3 DNA sequence: TGTGCCTGGAGTGTACCAATGAGTGGCTACACCTTC.